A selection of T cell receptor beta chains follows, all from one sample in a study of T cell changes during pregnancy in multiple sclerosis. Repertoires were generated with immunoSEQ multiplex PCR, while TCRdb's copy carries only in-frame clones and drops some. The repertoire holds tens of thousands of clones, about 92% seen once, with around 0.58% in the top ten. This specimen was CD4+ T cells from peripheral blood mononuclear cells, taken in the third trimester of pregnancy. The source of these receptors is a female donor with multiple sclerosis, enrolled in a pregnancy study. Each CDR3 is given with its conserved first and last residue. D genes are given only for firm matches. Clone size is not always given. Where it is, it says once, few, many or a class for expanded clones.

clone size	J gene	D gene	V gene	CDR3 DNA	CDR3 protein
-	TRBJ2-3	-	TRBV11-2	TGTGCCAGCAGCTTAGATTTGAGGACAGATACGCAGTATTTT	CASSLDLRTDTQYF
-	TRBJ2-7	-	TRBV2	TGTGCCAGCAGTGAGAGGGGGCGGCGGGGGGCCCTCTACGAGCAGTACTTC	CASSERGRRGALYEQYF
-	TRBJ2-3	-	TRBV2	TGTGCCAGCAGTGAATTACAGGGTACAGATACGCAGTATTTT	CASSELQGTDTQYF
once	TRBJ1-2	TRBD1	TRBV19	TGTGCCAGTAGTATTCCCCCAGGGGGCCATGGCTACACCTTC	CASSIPPGGHGYTF
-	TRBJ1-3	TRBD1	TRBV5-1	TGCGCCAGCAGCGTCCCGGGACAGGGAGGTGGAAACACCATATATTTT	CASSVPGQGGGNTIYF
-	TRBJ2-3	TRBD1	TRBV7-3	TGTGCCAGCAGCTTACTTGCCTATGGGACAGGGGGTGTCTCAGATACGCAGTATTTT	CASSLLAYGTGGVSDTQYF
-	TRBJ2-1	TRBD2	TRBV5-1	TGCGCCAGCAGCTCGTCCGGGACTACCTACAATGAGCAGTTCTTC	CASSSSGTTYNEQFF
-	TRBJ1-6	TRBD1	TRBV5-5	TGTGCCAGCAGCTTGGATGACAGGGGTGGCCCAAATTCACCCCTCCACTTT	CASSLDDRGGPNSPLHF
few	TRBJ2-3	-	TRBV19	TGTGCCAGTAGTCCCGCGGAGGCGGTAGGCACAGATACGCAGTATTTT	CASSPAEAVGTDTQYF
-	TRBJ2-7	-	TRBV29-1	TGCAGCGTTGGGGAGGGGGTCGCCGAGCAGTACTTC	CSVGEGVAEQYF
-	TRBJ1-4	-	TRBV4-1	TGCGCCAGCAGCCGCGTGAAGGCGGGACGCATCACTAATGAAAAACTGTTTTTT	CASSRVKAGRITNEKLFF
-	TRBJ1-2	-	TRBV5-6	TGTGCCAGCAGCTGGGGCGATAGGGGGAACTATGGCTACACCTTC	CASSWGDRGNYGYTF
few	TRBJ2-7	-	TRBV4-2	TGTGCCAGCAGCCGGGCAGGGTCGTACGAGCAGTACTTC	CASSRAGSYEQYF
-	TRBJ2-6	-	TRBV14	TGTGCCAGCAGCCAAGTGCACAGTATACTCTCTGGGGCCAACGTCCTGACTTTC	CASSQVHSILSGANVLTF
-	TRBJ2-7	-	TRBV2	TGTGCCAGCGTTGGAGGGGCCACCTACGAGCAGTACTTC	CASVGGATYEQYF
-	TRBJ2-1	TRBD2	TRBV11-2	TGTGCCAGCAGCTTTGCTAGCGGGGGCCCTCACAATGAGCAGTTCTTC	CASSFASGGPHNEQFF
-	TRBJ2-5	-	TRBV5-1	TGCGCCAGCAGCATCGAGGGATTGGAGACCCAGTACTTC	CASSIEGLETQYF
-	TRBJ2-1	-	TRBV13	TGTGCCAGCAGCTTAAGCGATAGATCCTACAATGAGCAGTTCTTC	CASSLSDRSYNEQFF
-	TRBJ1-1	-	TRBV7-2	TGTGCCAGCAGCTTTCCAGTCCGGCGGAATCAGGGGTATGACACTGAAGCTTTCTTT	CASSFPVRRNQGYDTEAFF
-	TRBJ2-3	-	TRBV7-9	TGTGCCAGCAGCTTGAAAAGGGAGTGGAGCACAGATACGCAGTATTTT	CASSLKREWSTDTQYF
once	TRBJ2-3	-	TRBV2	TGTGCCAGCAGGGGACTCAGGGATCGAATCACAGATACGCAGTATTTT	CASRGLRDRITDTQYF
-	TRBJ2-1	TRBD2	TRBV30	TGTGCCTGGAGTGACGGACTAGCGGGAGCTCAGGGCACCTACAATGAGCAGTTCTTC	CAWSDGLAGAQGTYNEQFF
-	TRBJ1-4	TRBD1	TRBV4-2	TGTGCCAGCAGCCAAGCAGGACAGGCTAATGAAAAACTGTTTTTT	CASSQAGQANEKLFF
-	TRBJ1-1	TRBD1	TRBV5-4	TGTGCCAGCAGCTTCCCGACAGGGGGTGCTAGAGAAGCTTTCTTT	CASSFPTGGAREAFF
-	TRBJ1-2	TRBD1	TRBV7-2	TGTGCCAGCAGCCCCGGGACAGGGGAGGGCCAAGGGGCCGGCTACACCTTC	CASSPGTGEGQGAGYTF
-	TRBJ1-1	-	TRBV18	TGTGCCAGCTCACCACCGGCAGGGGAAGCTTTCTTT	CASSPPAGEAFF
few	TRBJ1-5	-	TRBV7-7	TGTGCCAGCAGCTTAGATGGGGGAGGCTTGAGCAATCAGCCCCAGCATTTT	CASSLDGGGLSNQPQHF
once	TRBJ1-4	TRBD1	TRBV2	TGTGCCAGCAGTGGCACAGGGGGCTCGAATGAAAAACTGTTTTTT	CASSGTGGSNEKLFF
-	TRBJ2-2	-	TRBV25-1	TGTGCCAGCAGTGGATACAGGGGAGGGACCGGGGAGCTGTTTTTT	CASSGYRGGTGELFF
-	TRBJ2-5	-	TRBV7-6	TGTGCCAGCAGCTTGGAAGGGGAAGAGACCCAGTACTTC	CASSLEGEETQYF
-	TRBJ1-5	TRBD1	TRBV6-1	TGTGCCAGCAGTGGACAGGGTGGGCAGCCCCAGCATTTT	CASSGQGGQPQHF
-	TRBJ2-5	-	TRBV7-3	TGTGCCAGCAGCTTACTCTCCCAAGAGACCCAGTACTTC	CASSLLSQETQYF
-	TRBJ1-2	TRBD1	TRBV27	TGTGCCAGCAGAGCCACAGGGGGCGTCTATGGCTACACCTTC	CASRATGGVYGYTF
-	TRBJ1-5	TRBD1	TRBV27	TGTGCCTCCTCACAGGGGGGTGGACAGCCCCAGCATTTT	CASSQGGGQPQHF
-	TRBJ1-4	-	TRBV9	TGTGCCAGCAGCGTAGCGGCAGGGCGTGAAAAACTGTTTTTT	CASSVAAGREKLFF
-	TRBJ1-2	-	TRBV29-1	TGCAGCGTTGAAAATACTGGAGAAAATGGCTACACCTTC	CSVENTGENGYTF
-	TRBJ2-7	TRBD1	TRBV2	TGTGCCAGCATCAAGGGACAGGGAGGTATTTACGAGCAGTACTTC	CASIKGQGGIYEQYF
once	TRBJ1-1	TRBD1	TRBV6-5	TGTGCCAGCAGTTACTCAGGACAGGGGACCACTGAAGCTTTCTTT	CASSYSGQGTTEAFF
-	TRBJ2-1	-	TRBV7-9	TGTGCCAGCAGCTTAGCAGGGGGAGGGGATGAGCAGTTCTTC	CASSLAGGGDEQFF
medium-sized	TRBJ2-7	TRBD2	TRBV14	TGTGCCAGCAGCCAGCTAGCGGTCCTCACCTACGAGCAGTACTTC	CASSQLAVLTYEQYF
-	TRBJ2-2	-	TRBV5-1	TGCGCCAGCAGCCCCGGGTCGAACACCGGGGAGCTGTTTTTT	CASSPGSNTGELFF
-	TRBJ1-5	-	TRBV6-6	TGTGCCAGCAGTTACTCGACAACAGGGTCGACGCCCCAGCATTTT	CASSYSTTGSTPQHF